The 27 T cell receptor beta chains below come from one sample, sequenced in a study of Ad26.COV2.S vaccination and SARS-CoV-2 variants. Specified treatment: 19 received Ad26.COV2.S at low or high dose, single or two shots; 5 received placebo; per-sample allocation not given. Repertoires come from day 63 after the first vaccine or placebo injection. This table comes from immunoSEQ multiplex PCR, and its TCRdb copy is limited to in-frame clones, with some not included. The sample lists under 600,000 clones, 80% to 90% occurring once. The sequences come from peripheral blood, collected in a trial of Ad26.COV2.S vaccine versus placebo. Every receptor here comes from a person between 18 and 59 years old who received the Ad26.COV2.S COVID-19 vaccine or a placebo.

CDR3 sequence (DNA): TGTGCCAGCAGCTTACCACCGTGGGAAAACAATCAGCCCCAGCATTTT. Translating it yields CASSLPPWENNQPQHF. The rearrangement links TRBV7-8 to TRBJ1-5; D not resolved. The CDR3 loop spans 16 amino acids. V lost 2 bases and J 3 bases, leaving 14 bases between the germline ends. Looked up from germline, CDR1 is SGHVS and CDR2 is FQNEAQ.

The chain carries TRBV3-1 (or the pseudogene TRBV3-2) and TRBJ2-5; D ambiguous. Germline CDR1 LGHDT, CDR2 YNNKEL (reference sequence). V was cut by 0 bases and J by 7 bases, with 9 bases left in between. The CDR3 spans 13 residues. CDR3 in DNA: TGTGCCAGCAGCCAAGAAGGAGTAGGGACCCAGTACTTC. Protein sequence: CASSQEGVGTQYF.

This sequence joins TRBV27 and TRBJ1-2; 8 bases agree with TRBD1. With 3 bases clipped from V and 2 bases from J, the junction kept 8 bases outside the gene matches. The CDR3 has 16 amino acids. Germline CDR1 and CDR2: MNHEY and SMNVEV (reference sequence). The CDR3, as DNA: TGTGCCAGCAGTTTTAGGACAGGGACTCCAAACTATGGCTACACCTTC. Translation: CASSFRTGTPNYGYTF.

The CDR3 bases are TGTGCCAGCAGTGGGGCGGGACAGAGAAATTCACCCCTCCACTTT. Protein sequence: CASSGAGQRNSPLHF. This chain connects TRBV2 to TRBJ1-6, with TRBD1 matching 7 bases. This CDR3 has 15 residues. CDR1 and CDR2 from the germline V gene are SNHLY and FYNNEI. V dropped 4 bases and J dropped 7; count of bases not matched to a gene: 7.

The chain has TRBV28 and TRBJ1-1, with D hard to call. Germline V gene lookup returns CDR1 MDHEN and CDR2 SYDVKM. Trimming pared 2 bases from V and 4 bases from J, leaving 8 bases between. CDR3 length equals 13 residues. The CDR3 bases are TGTGCCAGCAGTTTAAGCCGGGCCACTGAAGCTTTCTTT. Its translation: CASSLSRATEAFF.

The CDR3 spells CASSPTRQGLRSGANVLTF. Written as DNA, the CDR3 is TGTGCCAGCAGCCCAACTAGACAGGGTCTCCGCTCTGGGGCCAACGTCCTGACTTTC. This chain joins TRBV11-2 and TRBJ2-6; the match to TRBD1 covers 7 bases. CDR3 size: 19 residues. Trimming took 5 bases from V and 0 from J; bases not matched to a gene: 13. The germline V gene encodes CDR1 SGHAT and CDR2 FQNNGV.

The genes are TRBV5-3 and TRBJ1-4; 7 positions match TRBD1. TRBV5-3 is sorted into the ORF group, with uncertain function. J lost 7 bases, V lost 4 bases, and 10 bases had no gene match. The CDR3 sequence is 15 residues long. The CDR3 loop is CARSPSGTEVEKLFF. CDR3 DNA: TGTGCCAGAAGCCCGTCCGGGACAGAAGTTGAAAAACTGTTTTTT.

This clone was seen more than once but under ten times. The rearrangement uses TRBV11-2 and TRBJ1-6; no firm D call. This CDR3 contains 13 residues. Trimming stripped 1 base from V and 8 bases from J, with 6 bases between. Germline assignment: CDR1 SGHAT and CDR2 FQNNGV. For the CDR3, the DNA is TGTGCCAGCAGCTTAGCGGCCTATTCACCCCTCCACTTT. Translating it yields CASSLAAYSPLHF.

The rearrangement uses TRBV3-1 (or the pseudogene TRBV3-2) and TRBJ2-5, with a weak D call TRBD1 (6 bases). Germline V gene data show CDR1 as LGHDT and CDR2 as YNNKEL (reference sequence). Trimming left V 4 bases short and J 1 base short, with 13 bases between. The CDR3 loop spans 15 amino acids. Here the CDR3 DNA reads TGTGCCAGCAGCCCTGGTTGGGGGCTCCAAGAGACCCAGTACTTC. Its translation is CASSPGWGLQETQYF.

This chain connects TRBV6-4 to TRBJ2-1; D perhaps matches TRBD1 (6 bases). The CDR3 length is 12 residues. Per germline, CDR1 MRHNA and CDR2 SNTAGT. Trimming pared 2 bases from V and 7 bases from J, leaving 6 bases between. CDR3 loop: CASSDRGNEQFF. The CDR3 DNA is TGTGCCAGCAGTGACAGGGGGAATGAGCAGTTCTTC.

V usage is TRBV5-5 and J usage is TRBJ1-2, with D uncertain. Germline values: CDR1 SGHKS, CDR2 YYEKEE (reference sequence). V dropped 0 bases and J dropped 6 bases, with 12 bases sitting between them. This CDR3 has 14 amino acids. The CDR3 DNA reads TGTGCCAGCAGCTTGGCCAGACTTATACATGGCTACACCTTC. It is translated as CASSLARLIHGYTF.

J is TRBJ1-1 and V is TRBV4-1; D gene uncertain. The CDR3 totals 13 residues. V shed 2 bases and J shed 11 bases, with 15 bases lying between them. CDR1 is MGHRA and CDR2 is YSYEKL in the germline V gene. CDR3 nucleotide sequence: TGCGCCAGCAGCCAACCAGGATTGGAAGCGGCTTTCTTT. Encoded protein: CASSQPGLEAAFF.

This sequence joins TRBV28 and TRBJ1-5, with D tentatively TRBD1 (5 bases). CDR1 is MDHEN, CDR2 SYDVKM, per germline. The CDR3 covers 15 residues. V was pared by 6 bases and J by 5 bases, with 17 bases between. The CDR3, as DNA: TGTGCCAGCAGCCACGGGACGTGGAGTTATCAGCCCCAGCATTTT. As protein: CASSHGTWSYQPQHF.

Regarding this clone: The sample carries other DNA sequences with the same CDR3. This chain joins TRBV15 and TRBJ2-3; weak D call: TRBD2 (5 bases). The V gene lost 0 bases and the J gene lost 0 bases, with 7 bases spanning the gap. Germline lookup yields CDR1 LNHNV and CDR2 YYDKDF (reference sequence). This CDR3 comprises 15 residues. This CDR3 reads CATSRDSSSTDTQYF. CDR3 bases: TGTGCCACCAGCAGAGATTCTAGCAGCACAGATACGCAGTATTTT.

The chain has TRBV20-1 and TRBJ1-2; D is unresolved. CDR1 and CDR2 from the germline V gene are DFQATT and SNEGSKA (reference sequence). The V and J ends lost 3 bases and 2 bases respectively, with 7 bases between them. This CDR3 comprises 12 residues. Here the CDR3 reads CSASVQNYGYTF. The CDR3 nucleotides are TGCAGTGCTAGTGTTCAGAACTATGGCTACACCTTC.

The rearrangement links TRBV19 to TRBJ1-2, with 8 positions matching TRBD1. The CDR3 covers 14 residues. The germline V gene encodes CDR1 LNHDA and CDR2 SQIVND (reference sequence). The trim removed 3 bases at V and 6 bases at J, leaving 6 bases unmatched. CDR3 amino acids: CASSIGRGRDGYTF. The CDR3 nucleotides are TGTGCCAGTAGTATCGGCAGGGGGCGGGATGGCTACACCTTC. Supplemented by reference TRBV19 and TRBJ1-2, the full variable domain reads DGGITQSPKYLFRKEGQNVTLSCEQNLNHDAMYWYRQDPGQGLRLIYYSQIVNDFQKGDIAEGYSVSREKKESFPLTVTSAQKNPTAFYLCASSIGRGRDGYTFGSGTRLTVV.

Only one count was recorded for this clone. The chain is built from TRBV5-1 and TRBJ1-5, with a tentative D call TRBD1 (6 bases). From germline, CDR1 is SGHRS and CDR2 YFSETQ. This CDR3 contains 16 residues. V was cut by 0 bases and J by 0 bases, with 10 bases left in between. Written as DNA, the CDR3 is TGCGCCAGCAGCTTGGACGGCAGGGGTAGCAATCAGCCCCAGCATTTT. Residues: CASSLDGRGSNQPQHF.

The chain couples TRBV29-1 to TRBJ2-7; maybe TRBD2 (6 bases). Germline V gene lookup returns CDR1 SQVTM and CDR2 ANQGSEA. The ends were cut back, 6 bases at V and 2 bases at J, with 29 bases in the middle. The CDR3 is 18 amino acids. For the CDR3, the DNA is TGCAGCGTGGCTCTTGACGGGAGATCTTCTAAAAAAGCCTACGAGCAGTACTTC. This encodes CSVALDGRSSKKAYEQYF.

The V gene is TRBV7-3, the J gene TRBJ2-1; 14 bases map to TRBD2. Germline V gene sequence: CDR1 SGHTA, CDR2 FQGTGA. V lost 4 bases, J lost 2 bases, and 10 bases stayed unmatched. The CDR3 covers 19 residues. Here the CDR3 DNA reads TGTGCCAGCAGCTCCCGGGGACTAGCGGGGGTAGGGGCCTACAATGAGCAGTTCTTC. Amino acids: CASSSRGLAGVGAYNEQFF.

The chain carries TRBV10-2 and TRBJ2-3; D not resolved. The CDR3 length is 16 residues. Germline values: CDR1 WSHSY, CDR2 SAAADI. The V end was cut by 3 bases, the J end by 0 bases, with 13 bases between. The CDR3 is CASSDGRPFSTDTQYF. In DNA, the CDR3 is TGCGCCAGCAGTGACGGCAGACCCTTTAGCACAGATACGCAGTATTTT.

The rearrangement uses TRBV18 and TRBJ2-7; D is uncertain. The CDR3 spans 15 residues. Germline V gene lookup returns CDR1 KGHSH and CDR2 LQKENI. Trimming shortened V by 2 bases and J by 4 bases, and 15 bases separated the two germline ends. The CDR3 region has the DNA TGTGCCAGCTCACCAACGGAAGGGTCCCCTTACGAGCAGTACTTC. The encoded protein is CASSPTEGSPYEQYF.

A single count supports this clone. CDR3 sequence reads: CASRESANTGELFF. CDR3 DNA: TGCGCCAGCCGGGAGAGCGCGAACACCGGGGAGCTGTTTTTT. The chain joins TRBV5-1 to TRBJ2-2, with D tentatively TRBD2 (6 bases). The CDR3 is 14 residues long. V was shortened by 7 bases and J by 0 bases, with 10 bases between the two germline ends. Per the germline V gene, CDR1 is SGHRS and CDR2 is YFSETQ.

This chain links TRBV5-1 with TRBJ2-3, with unresolved D. Per the germline V gene, CDR1 is SGHRS and CDR2 is YFSETQ. The CDR3 totals 12 residues. Trimming removed 0 bases at V and 8 bases at J, with 7 bases between. The CDR3 here is CASSLEWGTQYF. CDR3 sequence (DNA): TGCGCCAGCAGCTTGGAATGGGGTACGCAGTATTTT.

The chain couples TRBV10-1 to TRBJ2-1; 7 positions agree with TRBD2. The CDR3 is made up of 15 amino acids. Trimming took 3 bases from V and 7 from J; bases not matched to a gene: 9. Germline V gene data show CDR1 as WNHNN and CDR2 as SYGVQD (reference sequence). The CDR3 nucleotides are TGCGCCAGCAGTGATGGCGGGAGCGCGGGTAATGAGCAGTTCTTC. This translates into CASSDGGSAGNEQFF.

V is TRBV7-3 and J is TRBJ2-6; 12 bases agree with TRBD2. V lost 3 bases to trimming and J lost 4 bases; unmatched junction nucleotides: 13. CDR1 is SGHTA and CDR2 is FQGTGA in the germline V gene. This CDR3 contains 20 residues. The CDR3 nucleotides read TGTGCCAGCAGCTTCCACGGCGGACTAGCGGGATCGGGAGGGGCCAACGTCCTGACTTTC. It encodes CASSFHGGLAGSGGANVLTF.

The chain links TRBV6-5 to TRBJ2-7; no firm D call. V was pared by 4 bases and J by 6 bases, with 10 bases between. In germline, CDR1 is MNHEY, CDR2 SVGAGI. The CDR3 spans 12 residues. The CDR3 DNA follows: TGTGCCAGCAGTTCAAAAATTCGCGAGCAGTACTTC. It yields the protein CASSSKIREQYF.

This chain connects TRBV7-3 to TRBJ2-1, with 7 bases aligning to TRBD1. V lost 5 bases and J lost 9; bases outside the gene matches: 7. The CDR3 is 13 residues long. Looked up from germline, CDR1 is SGHTA and CDR2 is FQGTGA. The CDR3 here is CASSPDRAGEQFF. CDR3 nucleotide sequence: TGTGCCAGCAGCCCAGACAGGGCGGGTGAGCAGTTCTTC.